This is a list of T cell receptor beta chains from one sample in a study of human T cells and chemical hapten exposure. MiXCR, applied by TCRdb to the RACE reads, yields one record per CDR3 protein. The sample shows about 98,000 distinct CDR3 sequences, 10% to 12% of them seen only once. The sequencing here drew on whole blood, taken in connection with sensitization to the hapten diphenylcyclopropenone (DPC). These receptors were taken from an older woman with alopecia areata. Some clones in this sample may be carry-over from other donors' samples. Both conserved end residues are part of each CDR3. Each record gives: clone size, J gene, D gene, V gene, CDR3 DNA, CDR3 protein. D genes are given only for firm matches. Expanded clones are given a class, and other clones once, few, many or no size at all.

clone_size: many
j_call: TRBJ1-4
d_call: .
v_call: TRBV19
cdr3_nt: TGTGCCAGTAGTGGGAATGAAAAACTGTTTTTT
cdr3_aa: CASSGNEKLFF

clone_size: few
j_call: TRBJ2-7
d_call: TRBD1
v_call: TRBV2
cdr3_nt: TGTGCCAGCAGTTCCCCCGGGACAGCCTATGACTACGAGCAGTACTTC
cdr3_aa: CASSSPGTAYDYEQYF

clone_size: .
j_call: TRBJ2-1
d_call: TRBD2
v_call: TRBV29-1
cdr3_nt: TGCAGCGTTGAAGATCAACCCCTAGCGGGCTACAATGAGCAGTTCTTC
cdr3_aa: CSVEDQPLAGYNEQFF

clone_size: .
j_call: TRBJ2-1
d_call: .
v_call: TRBV10-3
cdr3_nt: TGTGCCATCAGCTTCCAGTTAAATGAGCAGTTCTTC
cdr3_aa: CAISFQLNEQFF

clone_size: many
j_call: TRBJ1-5
d_call: .
v_call: TRBV12-3/TRBV12-4
cdr3_nt: TGTGCCAGCAGTTTACTATCTGCTAGCAATCAGCCCCAGCATTTT
cdr3_aa: CASSLLSASNQPQHF

clone_size: .
j_call: TRBJ2-3
d_call: TRBD2
v_call: TRBV7-8
cdr3_nt: TGTGCCAGCAGCTTAGGGAGGATTAGCGGGGGGGCTTCCACAGATACGCAGTATTTT
cdr3_aa: CASSLGRISGGASTDTQYF

clone_size: .
j_call: TRBJ1-1
d_call: .
v_call: TRBV18
cdr3_nt: TGTGCCAGCTCACCAACAGGAACAGGGAACACTGAAGCTTTCTTT
cdr3_aa: CASSPTGTGNTEAFF

clone_size: many
j_call: TRBJ2-3
d_call: .
v_call: TRBV5-1
cdr3_nt: TGCGCCAGCAGCCCCGTTATAGAGGGTGCGCAGTATTTT
cdr3_aa: CASSPVIEGAQYF

clone_size: .
j_call: TRBJ2-6
d_call: .
v_call: TRBV14
cdr3_nt: TGTGCCAGCAGCCAAATGACAGGCTTTTTCTCTGGGGCCAACGTCCTGACTTTC
cdr3_aa: CASSQMTGFFSGANVLTF

clone_size: .
j_call: TRBJ1-2
d_call: .
v_call: TRBV9
cdr3_nt: TGTGCCAGCAGCGTAGGACAGAGCAGCTATGGCTACACCTTC
cdr3_aa: CASSVGQSSYGYTF

clone_size: many
j_call: TRBJ2-3
d_call: TRBD1
v_call: TRBV2
cdr3_nt: TGTGCCAGCAGTGAAGCGGGGCGGGGGACAGGGCTTCGCGATACGCAGTATTTT
cdr3_aa: CASSEAGRGTGLRDTQYF

clone_size: few
j_call: TRBJ2-7
d_call: .
v_call: TRBV13
cdr3_nt: TGTGCCAGCAGCGCCCGGCCCCAGGATGAGCAGTACTTC
cdr3_aa: CASSARPQDEQYF

clone_size: many
j_call: TRBJ2-5
d_call: TRBD1
v_call: TRBV14
cdr3_nt: TGTGCCAGCAGCCAAAATACCGGGACAGCCCAAGAGACCCAGTACTTC
cdr3_aa: CASSQNTGTAQETQYF

clone_size: many
j_call: TRBJ2-3
d_call: TRBD2
v_call: TRBV11-3
cdr3_nt: TGTGCCAGCAGCTTAGGGACTAGTGGAGATACGCAGTATTTT
cdr3_aa: CASSLGTSGDTQYF

clone_size: .
j_call: TRBJ2-5
d_call: .
v_call: TRBV20-1
cdr3_nt: TGCAGTGCTAGAGCTCCCGAGGGTCGTGGCCAGTACTTC
cdr3_aa: CSARAPEGRGQYF

clone_size: many
j_call: TRBJ1-2
d_call: .
v_call: TRBV5-6
cdr3_nt: TGTGCCAGCACCCTTGGTACGGTGAACTATGGCTACACCTTC
cdr3_aa: CASTLGTVNYGYTF

clone_size: once
j_call: TRBJ2-5
d_call: TRBD2
v_call: TRBV2
cdr3_nt: TGTGCCAGCAGTCCCTCGCGGGGGGGCCGAGAGACCCAGTACTTC
cdr3_aa: CASSPSRGGRETQYF

clone_size: few
j_call: TRBJ2-3
d_call: .
v_call: TRBV19
cdr3_nt: TGTGCCAGTAGTTCGGGGACCGGAGGGGCAGATACGCAGTATTTT
cdr3_aa: CASSSGTGGADTQYF

clone_size: .
j_call: TRBJ1-5
d_call: TRBD1
v_call: TRBV5-1
cdr3_nt: TGCGCCAGCAGATCTATCGGGACAGGGAATCGGAATCAGCCCCAGCATTTT
cdr3_aa: CASRSIGTGNRNQPQHF

clone_size: .
j_call: TRBJ2-3
d_call: TRBD1
v_call: TRBV18
cdr3_nt: TGTGCCAGCTCACCAAGGACAGGCCCATACGGTACGCAGTATTTT
cdr3_aa: CASSPRTGPYGTQYF